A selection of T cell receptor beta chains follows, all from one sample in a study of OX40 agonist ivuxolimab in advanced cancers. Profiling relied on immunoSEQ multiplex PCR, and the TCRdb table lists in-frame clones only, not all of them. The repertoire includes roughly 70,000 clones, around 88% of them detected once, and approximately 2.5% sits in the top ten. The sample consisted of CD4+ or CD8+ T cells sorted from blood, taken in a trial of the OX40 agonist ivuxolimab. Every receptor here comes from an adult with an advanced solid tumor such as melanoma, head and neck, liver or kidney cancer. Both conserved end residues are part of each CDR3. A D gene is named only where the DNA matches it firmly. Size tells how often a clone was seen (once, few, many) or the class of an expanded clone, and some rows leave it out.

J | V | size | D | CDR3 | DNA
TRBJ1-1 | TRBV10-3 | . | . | CAISVQGTTEAFF | TGTGCCATCAGTGTGCAGGGAACAACTGAAGCTTTCTTT
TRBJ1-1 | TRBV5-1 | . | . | CASSLAASGAPNTEAFF | TGCGCCAGCAGCTTGGCCGCAAGCGGTGCACCGAACACTGAAGCTTTCTTT
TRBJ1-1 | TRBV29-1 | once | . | CSVDRDGNTEAFF | TGCAGCGTTGATCGGGACGGGAACACTGAAGCTTTCTTT
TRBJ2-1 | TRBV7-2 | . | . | CASSPGMATYEQFF | TGTGCCAGCAGCCCCGGGATGGCTACGTATGAGCAGTTCTTC
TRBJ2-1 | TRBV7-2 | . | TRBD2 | CASSPLRTSGSDNEQFF | TGTGCCAGCAGCCCCCTCCGGACTAGCGGGAGCGACAATGAGCAGTTCTTC
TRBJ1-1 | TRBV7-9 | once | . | CASSLQGYTEAFF | TGTGCCAGCAGCTTACAAGGATACACTGAAGCTTTCTTT
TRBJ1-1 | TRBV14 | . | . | CASSESLGGTEAFF | TGTGCCAGCAGCGAATCACTGGGGGGCACTGAAGCTTTCTTT
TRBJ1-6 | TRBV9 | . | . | CASSAEGQNNSPLHF | TGTGCCAGCAGCGCCGAGGGGCAGAATAATTCACCCCTCCACTTT
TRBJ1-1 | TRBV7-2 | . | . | CASSLEGRPNTEAFF | TGTGCCAGCAGCTTAGAGGGCAGGCCGAACACTGAAGCTTTCTTT
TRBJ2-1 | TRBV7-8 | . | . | CASSLGETSNEQFF | TGTGCCAGCAGCTTAGGGGAGACTAGCAATGAGCAGTTCTTC
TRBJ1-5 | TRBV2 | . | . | CASSPSGGNQPQHF | TGTGCCAGCAGTCCCTCGGGGGGGAATCAGCCCCAGCATTTT
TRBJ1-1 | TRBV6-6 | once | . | CASSYPGGENTEAFF | TGTGCCAGCAGTTACCCCGGGGGGGAGAACACTGAAGCTTTCTTT
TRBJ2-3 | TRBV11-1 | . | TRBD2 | CASGREGLDTQYF | TGTGCCAGCGGCCGGGAGGGATTAGATACGCAGTATTTT
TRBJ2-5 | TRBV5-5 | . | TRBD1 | CASSSQPGQGMETQYF | TGTGCCAGCAGCTCACAACCGGGACAGGGAATGGAGACCCAGTACTTC
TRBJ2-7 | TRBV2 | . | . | CASQTQGPYEQYF | TGTGCCAGCCAGACCCAGGGCCCCTACGAGCAGTACTTC
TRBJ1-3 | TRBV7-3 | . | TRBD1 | CASSLSGGSGNTIYF | TGTGCCAGCAGCTTATCAGGGGGCTCTGGAAACACCATATATTTT
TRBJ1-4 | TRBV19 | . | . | CASSIVAVNEKLFF | TGTGCCAGTAGTATAGTGGCAGTTAATGAAAAACTGTTTTTT